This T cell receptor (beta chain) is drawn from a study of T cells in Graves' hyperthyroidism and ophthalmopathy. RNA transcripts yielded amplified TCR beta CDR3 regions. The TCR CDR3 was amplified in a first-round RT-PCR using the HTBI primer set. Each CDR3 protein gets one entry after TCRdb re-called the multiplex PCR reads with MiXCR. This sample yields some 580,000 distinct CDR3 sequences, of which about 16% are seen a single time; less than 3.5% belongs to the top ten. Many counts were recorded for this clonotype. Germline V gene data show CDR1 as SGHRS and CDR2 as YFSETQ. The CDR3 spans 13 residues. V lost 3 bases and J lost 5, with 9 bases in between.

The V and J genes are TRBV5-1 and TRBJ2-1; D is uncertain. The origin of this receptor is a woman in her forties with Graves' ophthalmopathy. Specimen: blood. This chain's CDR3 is CASSSQINNEQFF. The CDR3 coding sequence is TGCGCCAGCAGCTCCCAAATCAACAATGAGCAGTTCTTC.